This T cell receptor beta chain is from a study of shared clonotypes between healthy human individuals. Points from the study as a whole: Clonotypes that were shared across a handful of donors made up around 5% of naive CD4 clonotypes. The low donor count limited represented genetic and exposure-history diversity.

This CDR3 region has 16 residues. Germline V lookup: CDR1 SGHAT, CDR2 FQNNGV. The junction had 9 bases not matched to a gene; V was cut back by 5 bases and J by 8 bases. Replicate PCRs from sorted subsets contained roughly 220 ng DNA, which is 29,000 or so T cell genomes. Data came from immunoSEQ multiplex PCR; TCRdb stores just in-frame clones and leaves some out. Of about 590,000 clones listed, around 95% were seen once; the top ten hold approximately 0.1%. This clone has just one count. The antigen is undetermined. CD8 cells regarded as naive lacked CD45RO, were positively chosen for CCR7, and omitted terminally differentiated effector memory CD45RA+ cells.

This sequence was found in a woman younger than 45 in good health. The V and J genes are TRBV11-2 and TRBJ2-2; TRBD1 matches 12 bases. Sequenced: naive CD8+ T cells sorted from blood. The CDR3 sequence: CASSLRDRGPAGELFF. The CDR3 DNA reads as TGTGCCAGCAGCCTACGGGACAGGGGGCCGGCTGGGGAGCTGTTTTTT.